What follows is one T cell receptor (beta chain) and its context. Its binding antigen is unknown. Per-nucleotide qualities are absent, and no much larger clonotype sits a single base away. The library was generated by multiplex PCR. Sequenced on an Illumina HiSeq 4000. TCR beta libraries were built with iRepertoire HTBI primers and Arm-PCR amplification of CDR3 regions. Before sequencing, the PCR products went through gel purification. In the original analysis: Gene usage analysis of CDR3 amino acid clonotypes used the approximately 62 TRBV and 11 to 15 TRBJ segments found across samples. Filtered high-quality paired reads were merged into contigs using COPE and FqMerger. BLAST was used to align contigs to IMGT TRBV, TRBD and TRBJ reference genes, and CDR3 was defined according to IMGT. Any clonotype with a frequency above 0.1% was classified as a highly expanded clone. Shannon entropy was used to measure repertoire diversity, and the Gini coefficient was used to measure V-J evenness. Clonotypes shared by more than one individual were considered public. In TCRdb, the public reads were trimmed at Q25 with fastp and aligned with MiXCR, with productive beta chains retained. Each CDR3 protein gets just one entry, which takes the most common genes and DNA from the rows behind it. The authors' filters were not applied to this entry. Across this sample there are 400,000 to 450,000 distinct CDR3 sequences, with about 16% seen only once. The top ten clonotypes cover around a tenth of the sample.

The data were obtained in a study of regulatory T cells in long-lasting Graves disease listed by TCRdb under 2021. General notes on the study: Patients with newly diagnosed Graves' disease had been on antithyroid drugs for under 3 months. Persistent Graves' disease patients were compared with newly diagnosed Graves' disease patients by peripheral blood TCR sequencing and RNA sequencing. The study took place in China and was registered as a clinical trial. A total of around 35 samples were covered by TCR sequencing, comprising about 13 persistent and around 20 newly diagnosed Graves' disease patients. Study-level results and caveats: Preferential use of TRBV28, TRBJ1-2 and TRBJ2-5 was observed in persistent disease, whereas TRBV20-1 and TRBJ2-1 were favored in newly diagnosed disease. Compared with newly diagnosed patients, persistent Graves' disease patients had lower TCR Shannon entropy and fewer highly expanded clones, which suggests clonal expansion. Because the primary lesion, thyroid tissue, could not be accessed, the study looked at peripheral blood alone. The authors acknowledged the small sample size as a limitation that may reduce accuracy. A larger number of public clonotypes was shared among persistent patients (approximately 3,000) than among newly diagnosed patients (roughly 1,000). Sequencing and analysis were limited to the TCR beta chain.

What the time point label conveys for this sample: newly diagnosed GD, antithyroid drugs for less than 3 months. RNA was extracted from PBMCs in TRIzol for both TCR sequencing and RNA sequencing. The diagnosis of Graves' disease followed American Thyroid Association guidelines. The patients came from an endocrinology department in Xi'an, China. Each patient gave approximately 9.7 milliliters of peripheral blood, collected in an EDTA anticoagulant tube. PBMCs were isolated by Ficoll Paque Plus density gradient separation without further T cell sorting. An Agilent 2100 Bioanalyzer and agarose gel were used to check RNA quality, and a NanoDrop 2000 was used to measure RNA concentration. The germline V gene (reference sequence) yields DFQATT for CDR1 and SNEGSKA for CDR2. Between the V and J ends, shortened by 1 base and 5 bases respectively, the junction contains 11 bases. The CDR3 goes from the cysteine to the phenylalanine over 13 residues. Of all the DNA, just the CDR3 is kept, 39 bases in frame from base 1.

The data were also submitted as part of a second study, on T cells in Graves' hyperthyroidism and ophthalmopathy. The second paper states: Stable Graves' hyperthyroidism was defined as no progression to ophthalmopathy during 18 months of follow-up. Hyperthyroidism patients were aged 18 to 65 years and newly diagnosed, with disease duration of less than 2 months. Exclusion was applied to patients with uncontrolled infections, other autoimmune diseases, pregnancy or lactation. Diagnoses relied on clinical symptoms, serum thyroxine and TRAb, thyroid ultrasound and orbital computed tomography. The first round of RT-PCR for the TCR CDR3 was performed with the HTBI primer set and the Qiagen OneStep RT-PCR kit. Most expanded thyroid clonotypes (frequency above 0.001) were also detected in blood, a finding suggesting that blood repertoires may reflect thyroid immune responses. Ophthalmopathy was separated from stable hyperthyroidism by a 13 V-J signature model, with approximately 90% sensitivity and around 81% specificity obtained in cross-validation and 80%/75% obtained in testing. In validation, the model predicted progression to ophthalmopathy a median of 6.5 months before onset, with roughly 71% sensitivity and about 75% specificity. To identify TCR V-J signatures that set the groups apart, the researchers used a discovery cohort of about a hundred patients, made up of approximately 43 with Graves' ophthalmopathy and 55 to 65 with stable Graves' hyperthyroidism. Prospective prediction of ophthalmopathy was tested in an independent validation cohort of 18 to 20 hyperthyroidism patients and some 17 patients who later progressed to ophthalmopathy. The roughly 100 discovery patients were randomly divided into training and test sets at a 7:3 ratio. In addition, the study compared T-cell repertoires in thyroid tissue and in blood from six Graves' hyperthyroidism patients. After blood sampling, hyperthyroidism patients were treated with methimazole at a starting dose of 30 mg daily, and ophthalmopathy patients were treated with high-dose intravenous methylprednisolone. A second multiplex PCR round built the libraries, followed by size selection and purification. The libraries were sequenced on an Illumina HiSeq2000 using paired-end 100 bp reads. SOAPnuke was used to process the raw data, removing reads that contained adapters or uncalled bases, had a mean Phred below 15, or lacked an exact match to the constant primer or identifier. High-quality paired reads were merged with COPE v1.2.5, and unique nucleotide sequences were defined as clonotypes. MiTCR v1.1 was used to align clonotypes to the IMGT TRBV, TRBD and TRBJ reference segments. Analysis was restricted to V-J combinations with a frequency above 0.0001, which covered about 99% of repertoires. A TCS score was defined as the ratio of F50 (clonal expansion) to E x V (chaos), with BLOSUM62-based TCRdist applied between CDR3 peptides within each V-J. Welch's t-statistics and random forest reduced around 520 V-J features to 13, which were used in a naive Bayes classifier (R e1071). Sample size was not statistically predetermined, and investigators were not blinded to group allocation. According to the paper, TCR Vbeta CDR3 sequencing was carried out on about 140 peripheral blood samples, which came from fewer than 50 ophthalmopathy, around 75 hyperthyroidism and around 17 progressor patients.

The rearranged segments are TRBV20-1 and TRBJ2-5; the D gene is possibly TRBD2, with 6 bases matching. This clonotype was obtained from a woman aged 25 to 45 with Graves disease. Donor details come from another sample of the same person, matched by shared clones. Specimen: peripheral blood mononuclear cells (PBMCs), collected at new diagnosis, from a patient treated with antithyroid drugs. The DNA reads TGCAGTGCTAGAGTCGGGGGTGTGGAGACCCAGTACTTC. The resulting protein is CSARVGGVETQYF.